The clone carrying this TCR beta chain showed up just a few times. This record belongs to a study of blood T cell repertoires in COVID-19. Study as a whole: Collection of acute and convalescent COVID-19 samples took place in the United States, Italy and Spain. PBMCs, B-cell-depleted T cells, or T cells provided the cDNA or gDNA that made up the material.

Original handling: Amplification of reference gene primers provided the estimated nucleated cell counts. The table came from immunoSEQ multiplex PCR; TCRdb's copy has only in-frame clones and leaves some out. Clonal size and the V and J genes are those of that table, whereas D and trimming came from the DNA. Of just under 65,000 clones in the sample, around 83% were seen once. Material for sequencing was peripheral blood. This TCR was recovered from a human donor in a cohort sampled during active COVID-19.

CDR3 residues: CASSLLRWADTQYF. In DNA form, the CDR3 reads TGTGCCAGCAGCTTGCTAAGGTGGGCGGATACGCAGTATTTT. The rearrangement uses TRBV7-8 and TRBJ2-3; D uncertain. Germline assignment: CDR1 SGHVS and CDR2 FQNEAQ. CDR3 length: 14 residues. V lost 3 bases to trimming and J lost 6 bases, with 13 bases between them. The full variable domain, with the rest looked up from reference TRBV7-8 and TRBJ2-3, is GAGVSQSPRYKVAKRGQDVALRCDPISGHVSLFWYQQALGQGPEFLTYFQNEAQLDKSGLPSDRFFAERPEGSVSTLKIQRTQQEDSAVYLCASSLLRWADTQYFGPGTRLTVL.